The rows below give T cell receptor beta chains drawn from one sample of a study of blood T cell repertoires in COVID-19. Assay used: immunoSEQ multiplex PCR; TCRdb lists only in-frame clones, some missing. The data hold roughly 28,000 clones, with about 91% observed a single time. Sequenced material: peripheral blood. These receptors originate from a human donor with acute or convalescent COVID-19. The donor label of this sample is uncertain. Each CDR3 is given with its conserved first and last residue. The D gene is left open where the match is weak. Size is omitted from some rows. Given values are once, few, many or a class for expanded clones.

v_gene	j_gene	abundance	d_gene	CDR3aa	CDR3nt
TRBV7-9	TRBJ1-4	-	-	CASSLGGLEGEKLFF	TGTGCCAGCAGCTTAGGAGGACTCGAGGGAGAAAAACTGTTTTTT
TRBV24-1	TRBJ2-1	-	-	CATSAGGYQGNEQFF	TGTGCCACCAGTGCAGGGGGGTACCAGGGGAATGAGCAGTTCTTC
TRBV18	TRBJ2-4	-	TRBD1	CASSQGQDGIQYF	TGTGCCAGCTCACAGGGACAGGATGGCATTCAGTACTTC
TRBV16	TRBJ1-4	-	TRBD1	CASSLIRDSLNEKLFF	TGTGCCAGCAGCCTGATCCGGGACAGCCTTAATGAAAAACTGTTTTTT
TRBV29-1	TRBJ1-1	-	-	CSVPLVGADTEAFF	TGCAGCGTCCCCCTGGTGGGGGCTGACACTGAAGCTTTCTTT
TRBV5-4	TRBJ1-1	-	TRBD1	CASSSTGARYKAFF	TGTGCCAGCAGCTCAACAGGGGCCCGATATAAGGCTTTCTTT
TRBV4-1	TRBJ2-1	-	TRBD2	CASSQGTSRRVNEQFF	TGCGCCAGCAGCCAAGGGACTAGCAGAAGGGTCAATGAGCAGTTCTTC
TRBV11-3	TRBJ2-7	once	TRBD2	CASSPRVVAGFSYEQYF	TGTGCCAGCAGCCCCCGGGTAGTAGCGGGGTTCTCCTACGAGCAGTACTTC
TRBV2	TRBJ2-5	-	-	CASRARPLQETQYF	TGTGCCAGCAGAGCTAGGCCCCTCCAAGAGACCCAGTACTTC
TRBV19	TRBJ2-7	-	-	CASSLTLGREQYF	TGTGCCAGTAGCCTCACTTTGGGCCGCGAGCAGTACTTC
TRBV5-4	TRBJ2-7	-	-	CASSTPSSYEQYF	TGTGCCAGCAGCACGCCTAGCTCCTACGAGCAGTACTTC
TRBV19	TRBJ1-3	-	-	CASSPSSRGGNTIYF	TGTGCCAGTAGCCCCTCATCCCGGGGAGGAAACACCATATATTTT
TRBV5-8	TRBJ1-5	-	TRBD1	CASSLGDRGNQPQHF	TGTGCCAGCAGCTTGGGGGACAGGGGAAATCAGCCCCAGCATTTT